This note documents a single TCR beta chain sequence. What it binds is not known. Vbeta (60) and Jbeta (13) primers were used in the PCR. Method: immunoSEQ multiplex PCR; TCRdb's copy keeps in-frame clones and lacks some. The sample holds approximately 160,000 clones; 82% are singletons and the top ten take around 1.5%. The data belong to a study of cytomegalovirus exposure and HLA in healthy donors. Study context: Early on, a data release was issued that held 80 million or so unique TCRs from HLA-typed donors. The Caucasian-associated ancestry cluster held around 76% of some 420 genotyped donors.

The CDR3 covers 13 residues. The germline CDR1 and CDR2 sequences are SGHTA and FQGNSA. The V segment lost 6 bases and the J segment 7 bases; nucleotides outside the gene matches: 1. General study findings and limits: Reported findings show TCR beta sequences accurately forecast HLA-A and HLA-B alleles in most subjects. The authors confirmed in vitro that a few CMV-associated chains were specific for CMV antigens.

Sequenced sample: PBMCs. This clonotype was sampled from a male donor in good health and CMV-seronegative. The rearrangement uses TRBV7-2 and TRBJ2-3; 13 positions agree with TRBD2. The CDR3 region is CASRLAGGNTQYF. In nucleotides, the CDR3 is TGTGCCAGCAGACTAGCGGGAGGGAATACGCAGTATTTT.